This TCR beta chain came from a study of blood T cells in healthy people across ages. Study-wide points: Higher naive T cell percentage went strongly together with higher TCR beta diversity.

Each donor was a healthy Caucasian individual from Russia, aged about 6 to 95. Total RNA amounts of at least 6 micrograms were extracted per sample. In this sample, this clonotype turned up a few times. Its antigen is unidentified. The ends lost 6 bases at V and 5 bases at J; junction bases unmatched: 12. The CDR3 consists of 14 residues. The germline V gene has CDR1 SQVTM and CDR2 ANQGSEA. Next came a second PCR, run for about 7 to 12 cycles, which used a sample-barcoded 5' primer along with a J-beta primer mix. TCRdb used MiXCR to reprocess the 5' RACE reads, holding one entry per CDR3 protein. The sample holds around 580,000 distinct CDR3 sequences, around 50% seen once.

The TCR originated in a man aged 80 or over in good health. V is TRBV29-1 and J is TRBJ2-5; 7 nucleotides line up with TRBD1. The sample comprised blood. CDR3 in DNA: TGCAGCGTGGGCCGGACAGGACTGCGGGAGACCCAGTACTTC. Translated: CSVGRTGLRETQYF.